This entry lists 25 T cell receptor beta chains sequenced from one sample in a study of blood T cell repertoires in COVID-19. The repertoire was sequenced with immunoSEQ multiplex PCR; TCRdb's copy has only in-frame clones and lacks some. The sample has 100,000 or so clones, around 85% seen once. Material: PBMCs or T cells enriched from blood (not recorded which). The receptors originated from a woman in her 50s who had recovered from COVID-19.

This clone was counted between two and nine times. The rearrangement links TRBV9 to TRBJ2-2; TRBD2 matches at 8 bases. Germline V lookup: CDR1 SGDLS, CDR2 YYNGEE. After removal of 2 bases from V and 6 bases from J, the junction contained 12 bases not matched to a gene. The CDR3 runs to 17 residues. Here the CDR3 reads CASSVGGGAGAPGELFF. The CDR3 DNA sequence: TGTGCCAGCAGCGTGGGGGGTGGAGCGGGAGCCCCCGGGGAGCTGTTTTTT.

This sequence joins TRBV27 and TRBJ2-7, with TRBD1 matching over 7 bases. CDR1 and CDR2 from the germline V gene are MNHEY and SMNVEV (reference sequence). The CDR3 runs to 11 residues. Trimming took 6 bases from V and 6 from J; bases not matched to a gene: 2. The CDR3 bases are TGTGCCAGCAGAGACAGGGTCGAGCAGTACTTC. Translation gives CASRDRVEQYF.

The chain links TRBV10-3 to TRBJ1-1; D call uncertain. Germline loops: CDR1 ENHRY, CDR2 SYGVKD. The CDR3 runs to 14 residues. Trimming took off 2 bases at V and 4 bases at J, with 11 bases between the two ends. Written as DNA, the CDR3 is TGTGCCATCAGTGAGATACTAGATGGCACTGAAGCTTTCTTT. Its translation is CAISEILDGTEAFF.

This clone was seen just once. J is TRBJ1-4 and V is TRBV11-2; TRBD1 matches 9 bases. This CDR3 spans 17 amino acids. Germline CDR1 SGHAT, CDR2 FQNNGV. The junction had 10 bases not matched to a gene; V was cut back by 5 bases and J by 3 bases. CDR3 coding DNA: TGTGCCAGCAGCCCAAACAGGGGGCGCGGGGCTAATGAAAAACTGTTTTTT. This translates into CASSPNRGRGANEKLFF.

This chain joins TRBV19 and TRBJ1-4; TRBD1 aligns across 7 bases. CDR3 length: 19 amino acids. CDR1 and CDR2 from the germline V gene are LNHDA and SQIVND (reference sequence). The ends lost 0 bases at V and 0 bases at J; junction bases unmatched: 10. CDR3 DNA: TGTGCCAGTAGTATAGATGCAGCCGGGACAGCTGCAACTAATGAAAAACTGTTTTTT. Its protein product is CASSIDAAGTAATNEKLFF.

The chain recombines TRBV9 with TRBJ2-3; 7 bases align to TRBD1. Unmatched junction bases numbered 6, after V lost 4 bases and J lost 4 bases. The CDR3 totals 14 residues. Germline lookup yields CDR1 SGDLS and CDR2 YYNGEE. CDR3 DNA sequence: TGTGCCAGCAGCTTGGGACAGCCCTCAGATACGCAGTATTTT. Residues: CASSLGQPSDTQYF.

The chain recombines TRBV19 with TRBJ2-3, with D possibly being TRBD1 (5 bases). Trimming pared 5 bases from V and 1 base from J, leaving 16 bases between. Germline V CDR1 and CDR2: LNHDA, SQIVND (reference sequence). This CDR3 has 16 amino acids. CDR3 coding DNA: TGTGCCAGTAGTGAGAATCAGGGATCCGGCACAGATACGCAGTATTTT. This gives the protein CASSENQGSGTDTQYF.

The chain employs TRBV6-5 and TRBJ2-7; D unclear. V was cut by 2 bases and J by 6 bases, with 11 bases left in between. CDR1 and CDR2 from the germline V gene are MNHEY and SVGAGI. The CDR3 runs 13 residues. The CDR3 DNA reads TGTGCCAGCAGTTACGCACCCCGCGCCGAGCAGTACTTC. This encodes CASSYAPRAEQYF.

V gene TRBV9 combines with J gene TRBJ2-3, with 8 bases aligning to TRBD2. The ends lost 4 bases at V and 8 bases at J; junction bases unmatched: 15. From germline, CDR1 is SGDLS and CDR2 YYNGEE. The CDR3 runs 16 residues. The CDR3 loop reads CASSLEERGPRGTQYF. As DNA, the CDR3 is TGTGCCAGCAGCCTAGAGGAGCGGGGGCCCCGAGGTACGCAGTATTTT.

The chain is built from TRBV30 and TRBJ1-6; tentative D call: TRBD1 (5 bases). The germline gives CDR1 GTSNPN, CDR2 SVGIG (reference sequence). V dropped 2 bases and J dropped 10 bases, with 15 bases sitting between them. The CDR3 sequence is 14 residues long. CDR3 residues: CAWSLGQGWSPLHF. In DNA, the CDR3 is TGTGCCTGGAGTCTGGGGCAGGGTTGGTCACCCCTCCACTTT.

The chain employs TRBV10-3 and TRBJ2-2; 8 positions match TRBD2. The junction had 8 bases not matched to a gene; V was cut back by 0 bases and J by 5 bases. CDR3 size: 17 residues. The germline gives CDR1 ENHRY, CDR2 SYGVKD. The CDR3 reads CAISESIAGGITGELFF. The CDR3 bases are TGTGCCATCAGTGAGTCGATCGCGGGGGGTATAACCGGGGAGCTGTTTTTT.

This rearrangement joins TRBV18 to TRBJ1-4, with D possibly matching TRBD1 (6 bases). V was cut by 3 bases and J by 6 bases, with 17 bases left in between. From germline, CDR1 is KGHSH and CDR2 LQKENI. This CDR3 is 16 amino acids long. CDR3 in DNA: TGTGCCAGCTCACCCTCGGGGGGCGGAAATTATGAAAAACTGTTTTTT. Translating it yields CASSPSGGGNYEKLFF.

This clone has a single count. The chain combines TRBV7-9 with TRBJ1-1; D uncertain. V was shortened by 3 bases and J by 10 bases, with 21 bases between the two germline ends. The CDR3 runs to 15 residues. Germline-derived CDR1 and CDR2 are SEHNR and FQNEAQ (reference sequence). CDR3 bases: TGTGCCAGCAGCTTGGATTTTGGCCGGGGATGGGGAGCTTTCTTT. Protein sequence: CASSLDFGRGWGAFF.

The rearrangement uses TRBV19 and TRBJ2-5; 8 nucleotides line up with TRBD2. Germline V lookup: CDR1 LNHDA, CDR2 SQIVND (reference sequence). CDR3 length: 15 amino acids. V was clipped by 5 bases and J by 2 bases; unmatched bases: 7. The CDR3 DNA reads as TGTGCCAGTAGTGGCTTAGCGGGGCAACAAGAGACCCAGTACTTC. Protein product: CASSGLAGQQETQYF.

Worth noting for this clone: The junction departs from germline at one end; a sequencing error may be responsible. The chain links TRBV19 to TRBJ1-3, with D possibly being TRBD1 (6 bases). This CDR3 region has 16 residues. Germline V lookup: CDR1 LNHDA, CDR2 SQIVND (reference sequence). The CDR3 DNA reads as TGTGCCAGTAGTACTCCGGGACACCCCCCTGGGAACACCATATATTTT. Its translation is CASSTPGHPPGNTIYF. Filled out from reference TRBV19 and TRBJ1-3, the complete variable domain reads DGGITQSPKYLFRKEGQNVTLSCEQNLNHDAMYWYRQDPGQGLRLIYYSQIVNDFQKGDIAEGYSVSREKKESFPLTVTSAQKNPTAFYLCASSTPGHPPGNTIYFGEGSWLTVV.

This chain joins TRBV28 and TRBJ1-1; D not certain. The CDR3 length is 14 residues. CDR1 MDHEN and CDR2 SYDVKM come from the germline V gene. Trimming took off 7 bases at V and 1 base at J, with 13 bases between the two ends. CDR3 bases: TGTGCCAGCACCCTCCTCGGAGGGAACACTGAAGCTTTCTTT. This codes for CASTLLGGNTEAFF.

V is TRBV9 and J is TRBJ1-2; 7 positions match TRBD1. V shed 8 bases, J shed 5 bases, and the junction held 12 bases outside the gene matches. The CDR3 loop spans 14 amino acids. Germline CDR1 SGDLS, CDR2 YYNGEE. CDR3 DNA: TGTGCCAGTACCGAATTAACAGGGGAATATGGCTACACCTTC. Its protein product is CASTELTGEYGYTF.

The CDR3 reads CASSSGSGVLPLHF. The CDR3 nucleotides read TGTGCCAGCAGTTCAGGGTCAGGGGTTTTGCCCCTCCACTTT. This chain uses TRBV27 with TRBJ1-6, with D maybe TRBD1 (6 bases). V dropped 4 bases and J dropped 13 bases, with 17 bases sitting between them. This CDR3 region has 14 residues. Germline V lookup: CDR1 MNHEY, CDR2 SMNVEV (reference sequence).

The V and J genes are TRBV3-1 (or the pseudogene TRBV3-2) and TRBJ2-2, with 7 bases aligning to TRBD2. Germline lookup yields CDR1 LGHDT and CDR2 YNNKEL (reference sequence). The CDR3 contains 16 residues. Germline trimming cut 2 bases from V and 5 bases from J; bases unmatched to any gene: 8. The CDR3 loop reads CASSQYAGVGTGELFF. CDR3 nucleotide sequence: TGTGCCAGCAGCCAATATGCGGGGGTCGGGACCGGGGAGCTGTTTTTT.

Turning to this clone: Other DNA sequences of this sample code for an identical CDR3. The genes are TRBV7-9 and TRBJ2-3, with 15 bases matching TRBD2. The CDR3 spans 17 residues. The germline gives CDR1 SEHNR, CDR2 FQNEAQ (reference sequence). The J segment lost 5 bases and the V segment lost 5 bases, leaving 8 bases of the junction unmatched. The CDR3 region has the DNA TGTGCCAGCAGCCCCGGACTAGCGGGGGGGCCGGGAGATACGCAGTATTTT. Its protein product is CASSPGLAGGPGDTQYF. Drawing the rest from reference TRBV7-9 and TRBJ2-3, the complete variable domain is DTGVSQNPRHKITKRGQNVTFRCDPISEHNRLYWYRQTLGQGPEFLTYFQNEAQLEKSRLLSDRFSAERPKGSFSTLEIQRTEQGDSAMYLCASSPGLAGGPGDTQYFGPGTRLTVL.

This clone was counted only a few times. The CDR3 DNA follows: TGTGCCAGCAGCATCTTCACAGGGGAATGGCACGAGCAGTACTTC. Amino acids: CASSIFTGEWHEQYF. The chain links TRBV21-1 to TRBJ2-7; TRBD1, the D gene given by the table, was not confirmed from the DNA. TRBV21-1 is a documented pseudogene. The CDR3 runs 15 residues.

V is TRBV2 and J is TRBJ1-4; D call uncertain. Germline V CDR1 and CDR2: SNHLY, FYNNEI. V gave up 5 bases and J gave up 6 bases, with 7 bases separating them. The CDR3 totals 12 residues. CDR3 nucleotide sequence: TGTGCCAGCAGTCAAGTAGATGAAAAACTGTTTTTT. It specifies CASSQVDEKLFF.

V usage is TRBV5-6 and J usage is TRBJ2-1; the D is unclear. The CDR3 length is 15 residues. Trimming removed 4 bases at V and 0 bases at J, with 11 bases between. Germline V gene data show CDR1 as SGHDT and CDR2 as YYEEEE. This CDR3 is CASSEERSSYNEQFF. In DNA form, the CDR3 reads TGTGCCAGCAGCGAAGAGCGATCCTCCTACAATGAGCAGTTCTTC.

This chain uses TRBV5-8 with TRBJ2-7; D is unclear. The V and J ends lost 0 bases and 4 bases respectively, with 8 bases between them. The CDR3 is 13 residues long. The germline gives CDR1 SGHTS, CDR2 YDEGEE. The CDR3 bases are TGTGCCAGCAGCTTGGCCCCCTTTTACGAGCAGTACTTC. Translating it yields CASSLAPFYEQYF. Full variable domain (missing parts from reference TRBV5-8 and TRBJ2-7): EAGVTQSPTHLIKTRGQQATLRCSPISGHTSVYWYQQALGLGLQFLLWYDEGEERNRGNFPPRFSGRQFPNYSSELNVNALELEDSALYLCASSLAPFYEQYFGPGTRLTVT.

The V call is TRBV6-5, the J call TRBJ1-1; a weak D match, TRBD1 (6 bases). Germline CDR1 reads MNHEY; CDR2 reads SVGAGI. V was clipped by 10 bases and J by 0 bases, with 12 bases between them. This CDR3 has 13 amino acids. The CDR3 region is CATQGQLNTEAFF. The CDR3, as DNA: TGTGCCACCCAAGGACAGTTGAACACTGAAGCTTTCTTT.